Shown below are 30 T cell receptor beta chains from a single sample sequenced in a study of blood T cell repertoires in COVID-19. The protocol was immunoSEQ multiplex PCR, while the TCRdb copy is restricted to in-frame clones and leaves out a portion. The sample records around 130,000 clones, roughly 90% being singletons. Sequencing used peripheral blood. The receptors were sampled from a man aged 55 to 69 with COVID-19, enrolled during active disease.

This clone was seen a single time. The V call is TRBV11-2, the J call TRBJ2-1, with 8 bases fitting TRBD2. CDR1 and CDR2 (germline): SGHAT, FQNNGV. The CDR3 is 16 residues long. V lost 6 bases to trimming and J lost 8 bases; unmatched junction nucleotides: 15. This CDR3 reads CASSLQGAGGADEQFF. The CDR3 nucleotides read TGTGCCAGCAGTCTCCAAGGGGCGGGAGGAGCGGATGAGCAGTTCTTC. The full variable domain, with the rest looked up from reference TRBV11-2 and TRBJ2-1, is EAGVAQSPRYKIIEKRQSVAFWCNPISGHATLYWYQQILGQGPKLLIQFQNNGVVDDSQLPKDRFSAERLKGVDSTLKIQPAKLEDSAVYLCASSLQGAGGADEQFFGPGTRLTVL.

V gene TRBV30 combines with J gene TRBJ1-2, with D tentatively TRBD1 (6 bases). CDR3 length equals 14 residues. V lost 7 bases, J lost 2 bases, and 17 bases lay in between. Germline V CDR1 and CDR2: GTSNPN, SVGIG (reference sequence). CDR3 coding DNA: TGTGCCTATATCAGGGGCCCTTCCAACTATGGCTACACCTTC. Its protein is CAYIRGPSNYGYTF.

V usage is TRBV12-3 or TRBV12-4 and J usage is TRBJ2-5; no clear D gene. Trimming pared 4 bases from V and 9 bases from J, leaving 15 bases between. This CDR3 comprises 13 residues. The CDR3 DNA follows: TGTGCCAGCAGTTCCCCGCAGGTCGAGTCCCAGTACTTC. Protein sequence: CASSSPQVESQYF.

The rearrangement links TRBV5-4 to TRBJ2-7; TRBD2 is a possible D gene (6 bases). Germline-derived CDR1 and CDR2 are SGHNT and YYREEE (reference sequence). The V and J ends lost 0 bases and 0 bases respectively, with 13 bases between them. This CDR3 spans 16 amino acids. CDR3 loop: CASSLAGTLSSYEQYF. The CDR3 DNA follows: TGTGCCAGCAGCTTGGCCGGGACTTTAAGCTCCTACGAGCAGTACTTC. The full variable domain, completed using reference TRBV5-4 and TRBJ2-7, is ETGVTQSPTHLIKTRGQQVTLRCSSQSGHNTVSWYQQALGQGPQFIFQYYREEENGRGNFPPRFSGLQFPNYSSELNVNALELDDSALYLCASSLAGTLSSYEQYFGPGTRLTVT.

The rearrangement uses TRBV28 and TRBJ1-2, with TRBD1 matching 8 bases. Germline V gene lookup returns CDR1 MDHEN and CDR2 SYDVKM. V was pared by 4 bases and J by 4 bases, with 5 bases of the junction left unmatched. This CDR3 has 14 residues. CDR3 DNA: TGTGCCAGCAGTTCGACAGGGGTCGGCTATGGCTACACCTTC. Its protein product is CASSSTGVGYGYTF.

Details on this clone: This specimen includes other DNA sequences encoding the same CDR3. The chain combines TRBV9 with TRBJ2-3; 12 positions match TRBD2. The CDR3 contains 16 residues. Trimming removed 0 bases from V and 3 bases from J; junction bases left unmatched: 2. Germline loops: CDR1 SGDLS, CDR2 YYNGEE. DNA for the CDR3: TGTGCCAGCAGCGTAGCTAGCGGGAGGGATACAGATACGCAGTATTTT. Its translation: CASSVASGRDTDTQYF.

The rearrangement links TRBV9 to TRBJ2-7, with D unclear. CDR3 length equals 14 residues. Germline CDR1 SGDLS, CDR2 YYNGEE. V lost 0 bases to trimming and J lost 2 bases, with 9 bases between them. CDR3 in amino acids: CASSVANGAYEQYF. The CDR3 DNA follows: TGTGCCAGCAGCGTAGCAAACGGAGCCTACGAGCAGTACTTC.

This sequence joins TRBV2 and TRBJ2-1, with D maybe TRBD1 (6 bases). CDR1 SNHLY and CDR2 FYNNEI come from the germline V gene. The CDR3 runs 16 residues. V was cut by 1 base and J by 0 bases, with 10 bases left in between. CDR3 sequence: CASSEGGLSSYNEQFF. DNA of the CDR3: TGTGCCAGCAGTGAAGGGGGGCTGAGCTCCTACAATGAGCAGTTCTTC.

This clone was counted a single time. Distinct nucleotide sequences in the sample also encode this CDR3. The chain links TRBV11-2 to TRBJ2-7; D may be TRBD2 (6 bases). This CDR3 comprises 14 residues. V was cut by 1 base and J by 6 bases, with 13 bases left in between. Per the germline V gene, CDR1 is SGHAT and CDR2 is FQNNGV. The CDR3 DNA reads TGTGCCAGCAGCTTAGGGGGCGGGCGGGGCGAGCAGTACTTC. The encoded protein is CASSLGGGRGEQYF.

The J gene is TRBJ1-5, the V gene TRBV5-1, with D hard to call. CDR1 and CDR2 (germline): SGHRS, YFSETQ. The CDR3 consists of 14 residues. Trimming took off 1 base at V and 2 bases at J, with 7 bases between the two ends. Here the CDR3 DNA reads TGCGCCAGCAGCTTGTCTGAGGGCAATCAGCCCCAGCATTTT. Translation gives CASSLSEGNQPQHF.

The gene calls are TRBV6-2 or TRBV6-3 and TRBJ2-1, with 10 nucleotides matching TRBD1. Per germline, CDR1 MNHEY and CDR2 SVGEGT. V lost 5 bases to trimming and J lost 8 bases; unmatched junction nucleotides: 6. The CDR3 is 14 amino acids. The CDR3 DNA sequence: TGTGCCAGCAGTACTCGGACAGGGGGGGATGAGCAGTTCTTC. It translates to CASSTRTGGDEQFF.

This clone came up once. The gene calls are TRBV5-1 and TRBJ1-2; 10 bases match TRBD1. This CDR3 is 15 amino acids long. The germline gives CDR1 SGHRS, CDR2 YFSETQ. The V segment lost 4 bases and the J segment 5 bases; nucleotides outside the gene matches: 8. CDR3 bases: TGCGCCAGCAGCGACTCCAGGACAGGGGGATATGGCTACACCTTC. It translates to CASSDSRTGGYGYTF.

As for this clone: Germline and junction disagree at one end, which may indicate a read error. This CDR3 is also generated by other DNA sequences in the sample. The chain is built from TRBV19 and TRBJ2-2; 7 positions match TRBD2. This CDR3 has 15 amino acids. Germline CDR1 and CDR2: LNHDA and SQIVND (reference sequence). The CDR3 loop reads CASIPSGPYTGELFF. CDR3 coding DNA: TGTGCCAGTATTCCTAGCGGACCTTACACCGGGGAACTGTTTTTT. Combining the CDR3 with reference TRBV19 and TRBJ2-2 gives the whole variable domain DGGITQSPKYLFRKEGQNVTLSCEQNLNHDAMYWYRQDPGQGLRLIYYSQIVNDFQKGDIAEGYSVSREKKESFPLTVTSAQKNPTAFYLCASIPSGPYTGELFFGEGSRLTVL.

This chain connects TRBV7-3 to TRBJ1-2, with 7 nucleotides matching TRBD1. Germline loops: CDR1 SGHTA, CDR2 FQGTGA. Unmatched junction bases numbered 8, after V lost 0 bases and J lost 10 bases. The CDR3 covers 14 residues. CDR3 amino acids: CASSLTGPDRDYTF. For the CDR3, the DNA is TGTGCCAGCAGCTTAACCGGTCCCGACAGGGACTACACCTTC.

The CDR3 region is CASSARQGLTNYGYTF. CDR3 coding DNA: TGTGCCAGCAGCGCCCGACAGGGCCTGACTAACTATGGCTACACCTTC. The V gene is TRBV7-2, the J gene TRBJ1-2; 7 bases line up with TRBD1. The CDR3 is 16 amino acids. The germline V gene encodes CDR1 SGHTA and CDR2 FQGNSA. Trimming took 5 bases from V and 0 from J; bases not matched to a gene: 9. Full variable domain (outside the CDR3, taken from reference TRBV7-2 and TRBJ1-2): GAGVSQSPSNKVTEKGKDVELRCDPISGHTALYWYRQSLGQGLEFLIYFQGNSAPDKSGLPSDRFSAERTGGSVSTLTIQRTQQEDSAVYLCASSARQGLTNYGYTFGSGTRLTVV.

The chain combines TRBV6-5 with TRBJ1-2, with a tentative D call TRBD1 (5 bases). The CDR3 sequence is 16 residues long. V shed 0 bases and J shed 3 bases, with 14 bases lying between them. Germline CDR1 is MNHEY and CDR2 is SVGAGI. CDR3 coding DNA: TGTGCCAGCAGTTACTCGGCGGGGGTTGTAGACTATGGCTACACCTTC. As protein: CASSYSAGVVDYGYTF.

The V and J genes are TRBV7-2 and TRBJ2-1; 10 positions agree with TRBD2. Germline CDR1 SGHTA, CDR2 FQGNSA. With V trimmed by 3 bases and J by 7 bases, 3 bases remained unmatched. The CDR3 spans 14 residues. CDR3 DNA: TGTGCCAGCAGCTTGGCTAGCGGGAGAAATGAGCAGTTCTTC. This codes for CASSLASGRNEQFF.

CDR3 in amino acids: CASRIGTAGEQYF. CDR3 DNA sequence: TGCGCCAGCAGGATCGGGACTGCCGGAGAGCAGTACTTC. The J gene is TRBJ2-7, the V gene TRBV5-1, with TRBD2 as a possible D gene (6 bases). Between the trimmed V and J ends, which lost 5 bases and 7 bases, there was a span of 16 bases. Germline assignment: CDR1 SGHRS and CDR2 YFSETQ. The CDR3 has 13 residues.

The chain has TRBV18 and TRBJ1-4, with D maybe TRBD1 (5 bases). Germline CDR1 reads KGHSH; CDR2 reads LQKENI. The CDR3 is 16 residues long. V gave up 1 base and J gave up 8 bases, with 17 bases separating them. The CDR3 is CASSPRGVTPGEKLFF. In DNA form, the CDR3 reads TGTGCCAGCTCACCACGCGGGGTTACCCCAGGGGAAAAACTGTTTTTT.

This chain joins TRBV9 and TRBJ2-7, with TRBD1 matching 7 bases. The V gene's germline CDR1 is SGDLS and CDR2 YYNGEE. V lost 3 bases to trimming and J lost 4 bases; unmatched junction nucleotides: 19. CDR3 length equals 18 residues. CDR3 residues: CASSGGTESESGRYEQYF. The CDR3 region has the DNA TGTGCCAGCAGCGGAGGGACAGAGTCTGAAAGCGGACGGTACGAGCAGTACTTC.

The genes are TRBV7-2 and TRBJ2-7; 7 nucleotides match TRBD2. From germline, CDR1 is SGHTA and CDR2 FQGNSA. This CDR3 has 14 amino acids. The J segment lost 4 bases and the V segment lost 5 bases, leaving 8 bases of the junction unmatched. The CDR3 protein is CASSPTPGGYEQYF. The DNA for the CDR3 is TGTGCCAGCAGCCCCACCCCGGGGGGTTACGAGCAGTACTTC. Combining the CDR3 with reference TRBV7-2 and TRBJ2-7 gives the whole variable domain GAGVSQSPSNKVTEKGKDVELRCDPISGHTALYWYRQSLGQGLEFLIYFQGNSAPDKSGLPSDRFSAERTGGSVSTLTIQRTQQEDSAVYLCASSPTPGGYEQYFGPGTRLTVT.

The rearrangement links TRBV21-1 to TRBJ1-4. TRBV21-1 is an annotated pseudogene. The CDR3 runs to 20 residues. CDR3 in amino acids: CASSKVFGVIRSRANEKLFF. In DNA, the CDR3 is TGTGCCAGCAGCAAAGTTTTCGGGGTCATAAGATCTAGGGCTAATGAAAAACTGTTTTTT.

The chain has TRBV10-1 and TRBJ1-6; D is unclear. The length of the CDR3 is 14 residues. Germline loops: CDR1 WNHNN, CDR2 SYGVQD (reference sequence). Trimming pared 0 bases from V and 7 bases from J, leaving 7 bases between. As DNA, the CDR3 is TGCGCCAGCAGTGAGTCGCGCCTAAATTCACCCCTCCACTTT. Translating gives CASSESRLNSPLHF.

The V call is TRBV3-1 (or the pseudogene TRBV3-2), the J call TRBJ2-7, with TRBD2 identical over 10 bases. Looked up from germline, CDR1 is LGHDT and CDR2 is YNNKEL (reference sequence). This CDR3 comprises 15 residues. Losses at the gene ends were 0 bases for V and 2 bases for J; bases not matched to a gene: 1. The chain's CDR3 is CASSQDLAGAYEQYF. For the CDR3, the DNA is TGTGCCAGCAGCCAAGATCTAGCGGGGGCCTACGAGCAGTACTTC.

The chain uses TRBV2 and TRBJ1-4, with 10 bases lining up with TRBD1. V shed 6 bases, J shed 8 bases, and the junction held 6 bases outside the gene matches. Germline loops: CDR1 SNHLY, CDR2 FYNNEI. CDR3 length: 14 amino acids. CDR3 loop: CASRETGGGEKLFF. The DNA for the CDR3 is TGTGCCAGCAGGGAGACAGGGGGCGGCGAAAAACTGTTTTTT. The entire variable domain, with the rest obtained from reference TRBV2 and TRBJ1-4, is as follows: EPEVTQTPSHQVTQMGQEVILRCVPISNHLYFYWYRQILGQKVEFLVSFYNNEISEKSEIFDDQFSVERPDGSNFTLKIRSTKLEDSAMYFCASRETGGGEKLFFGSGTQLSVL.

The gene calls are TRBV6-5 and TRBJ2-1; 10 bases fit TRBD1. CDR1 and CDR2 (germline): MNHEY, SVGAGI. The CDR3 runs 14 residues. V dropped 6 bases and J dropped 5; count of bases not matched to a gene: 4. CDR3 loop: CASRTGGDDNEQFF. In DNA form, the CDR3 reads TGTGCCAGCAGGACAGGGGGCGACGACAATGAGCAGTTCTTC.

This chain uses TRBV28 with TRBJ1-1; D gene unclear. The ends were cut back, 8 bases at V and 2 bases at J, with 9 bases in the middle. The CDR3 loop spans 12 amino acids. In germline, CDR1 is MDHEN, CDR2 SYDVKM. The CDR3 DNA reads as TGTGCCAGCCGCGGATATAACACTGAAGCTTTCTTT. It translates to CASRGYNTEAFF.

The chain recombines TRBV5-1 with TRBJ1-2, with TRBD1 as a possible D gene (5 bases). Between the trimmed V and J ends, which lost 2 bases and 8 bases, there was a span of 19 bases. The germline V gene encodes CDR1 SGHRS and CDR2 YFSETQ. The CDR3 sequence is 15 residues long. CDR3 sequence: CASSFKNLGEEGYTF. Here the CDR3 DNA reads TGCGCCAGCAGCTTCAAGAATCTAGGGGAGGAGGGCTACACCTTC.

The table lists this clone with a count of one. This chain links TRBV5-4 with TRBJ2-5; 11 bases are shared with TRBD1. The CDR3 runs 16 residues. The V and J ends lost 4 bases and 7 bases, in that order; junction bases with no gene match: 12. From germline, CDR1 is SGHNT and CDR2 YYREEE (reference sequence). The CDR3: CASSNGVGQGDWTQYF. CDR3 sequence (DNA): TGTGCCAGCAGCAACGGCGTGGGACAGGGGGACTGGACCCAGTACTTC.

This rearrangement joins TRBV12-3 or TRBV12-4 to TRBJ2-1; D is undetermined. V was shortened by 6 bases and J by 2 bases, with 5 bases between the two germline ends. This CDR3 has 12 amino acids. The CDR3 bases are TGTGCCAGCAGCCTCGCCTACAATGAGCAGTTCTTC. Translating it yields CASSLAYNEQFF.